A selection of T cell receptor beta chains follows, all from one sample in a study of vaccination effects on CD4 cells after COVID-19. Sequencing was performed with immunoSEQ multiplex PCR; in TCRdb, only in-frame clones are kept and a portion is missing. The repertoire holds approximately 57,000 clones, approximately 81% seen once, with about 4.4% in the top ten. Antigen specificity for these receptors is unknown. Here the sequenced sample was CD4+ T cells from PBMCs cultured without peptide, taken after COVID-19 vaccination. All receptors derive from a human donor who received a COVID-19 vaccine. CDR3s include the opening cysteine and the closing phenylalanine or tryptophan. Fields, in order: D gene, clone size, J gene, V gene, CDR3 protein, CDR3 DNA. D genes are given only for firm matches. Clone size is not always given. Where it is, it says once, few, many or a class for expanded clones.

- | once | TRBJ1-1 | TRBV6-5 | CASSQYTEAFF | TGTGCCAGCAGCCAATACACTGAAGCTTTCTTT
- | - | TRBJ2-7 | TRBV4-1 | CASSGRISYEQYF | TGCGCCAGCAGCGGTCGGATCTCCTACGAGCAGTACTTC
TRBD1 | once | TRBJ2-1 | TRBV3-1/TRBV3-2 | CASSQGLGTGNNEQFF | TGTGCCAGCAGCCAGGGGCTCGGGACAGGGAATAATGAGCAGTTCTTC
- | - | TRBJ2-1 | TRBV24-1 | CATSDRTDNEQFF | TGTGCCACCAGTGATCGGACGGACAATGAGCAGTTCTTC
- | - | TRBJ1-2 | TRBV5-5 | CASSLIGEEVDGYTF | TGTGCCAGCAGCTTGATAGGGGAGGAAGTAGATGGCTACACCTTC
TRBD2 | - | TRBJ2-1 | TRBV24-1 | CATSDPGTSYNEQFF | TGTGCCACCAGTGACCCCGGGACTAGTTACAATGAGCAGTTCTTC
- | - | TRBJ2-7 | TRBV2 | CASSAIVYEQYF | TGTGCCAGCAGTGCAATAGTCTACGAGCAGTACTTC
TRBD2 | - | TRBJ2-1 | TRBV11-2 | CASSFTSGRPSPSYNEQFF | TGTGCCAGCAGCTTTACTAGCGGGAGACCCTCCCCCTCCTACAATGAGCAGTTCTTC
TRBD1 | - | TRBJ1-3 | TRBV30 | CAWKGWGQGSGNTIYF | TGTGCCTGGAAGGGTTGGGGACAGGGCTCTGGAAACACCATATATTTT
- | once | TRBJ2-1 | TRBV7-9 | CASSLTPRGGRSYNEQFF | TGTGCCAGCAGCCTAACACCGAGGGGGGGACGTTCCTACAATGAGCAGTTCTTC
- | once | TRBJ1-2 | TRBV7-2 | CASSPMGGVGYGYTF | TGTGCCAGCAGCCCTATGGGGGGAGTCGGCTATGGCTACACCTTC
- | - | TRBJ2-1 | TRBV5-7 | CASSLVVIYNEQFF | TGTGCCAGCAGCTTGGTTGTCATTTACAATGAGCAGTTCTTC
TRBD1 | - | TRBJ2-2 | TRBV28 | CASSLSPGTGTGELFF | TGTGCCAGCAGTTTATCCCCCGGGACAGGGACCGGGGAGCTGTTTTTT
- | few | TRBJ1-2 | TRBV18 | CASSPGGPPRIYTF | TGTGCCAGCTCACCAGGGGGGCCACCGCGGATCTACACCTTC
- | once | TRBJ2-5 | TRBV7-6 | CASSRAGETQYF | TGTGCCAGCAGCAGGGCTGGGGAGACCCAGTACTTC
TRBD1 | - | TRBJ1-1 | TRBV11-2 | CASSQQGYTEAFF | TGTGCCAGCAGCCAACAGGGGTACACTGAAGCTTTCTTT
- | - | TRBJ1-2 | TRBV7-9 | CASSFPAGNYGYTF | TGTGCCAGCAGCTTCCCAGCCGGGAACTATGGCTACACCTTC
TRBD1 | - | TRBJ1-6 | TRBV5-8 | CASSLGGVNNSPLHF | TGTGCCAGCAGCCTAGGGGGCGTAAATAATTCACCCCTCCACTTT
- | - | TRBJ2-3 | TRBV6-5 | CASSRNPTDTQYF | TGTGCCAGCAGTCGAAACCCCACAGATACGCAGTATTTT
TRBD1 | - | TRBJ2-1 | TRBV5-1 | CASSTRTGANEQFF | TGCGCCAGCAGCACCCGGACAGGGGCAAATGAGCAGTTCTTC
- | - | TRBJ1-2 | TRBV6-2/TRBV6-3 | CASSFSPNYGYTF | TGTGCCAGCAGTTTCAGTCCAAACTATGGCTACACCTTC
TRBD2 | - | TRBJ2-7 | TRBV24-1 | CATSDSTWVAGAYEQYF | TGTGCCACCAGTGACTCCACCTGGGTAGCGGGAGCCTACGAGCAGTACTTC
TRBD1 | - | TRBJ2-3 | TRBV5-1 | CASSAGTGDNSDTQYF | TGCGCCAGCAGCGCGGGGACAGGGGACAACTCAGATACGCAGTATTTT
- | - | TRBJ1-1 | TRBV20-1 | CSARDFPEAFF | TGCAGTGCTAGAGACTTCCCTGAAGCTTTCTTT
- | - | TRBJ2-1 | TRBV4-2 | CASSQDLEFEQFF | TGTGCCAGCAGCCAAGATTTAGAGTTTGAGCAGTTCTTC
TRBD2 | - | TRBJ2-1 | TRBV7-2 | CASRSPGLYNEQFF | TGTGCCAGCAGAAGTCCGGGACTATACAATGAGCAGTTCTTC
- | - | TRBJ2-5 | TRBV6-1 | CASSEDPYQETQYF | TGTGCCAGCAGTGAAGATCCGTACCAAGAGACCCAGTACTTC
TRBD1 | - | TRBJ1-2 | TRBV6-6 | CASSYTGDYGYTF | TGTGCCAGCAGTTACACAGGGGACTATGGCTACACCTTC
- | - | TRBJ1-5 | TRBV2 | CASARTASNQPQHF | TGTGCCAGCGCCCGGACAGCATCCAATCAGCCCCAGCATTTT
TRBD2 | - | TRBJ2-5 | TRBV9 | CASSNRGLAGQETQYF | TGTGCCAGCAGCAATCGGGGACTAGCGGGACAAGAGACCCAGTACTTC
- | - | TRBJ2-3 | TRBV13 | CASSLGGSTDTQYF | TGTGCCAGCAGCTTAGGGGGAAGCACAGATACGCAGTATTTT
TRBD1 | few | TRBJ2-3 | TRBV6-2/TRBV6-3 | CASSWGQGIADTQYF | TGTGCCAGCAGTTGGGGACAGGGGATCGCAGATACGCAGTATTTT
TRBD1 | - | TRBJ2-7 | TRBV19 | CASRKTGVGEQYF | TGTGCCAGTAGAAAGACAGGGGTGGGGGAGCAGTACTTC
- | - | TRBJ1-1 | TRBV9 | CASSLASVRNTEAFF | TGTGCCAGCAGCCTCGCCTCGGTCAGGAACACTGAAGCTTTCTTT
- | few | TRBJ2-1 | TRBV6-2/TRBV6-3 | CASSYRLVGYNEQFF | TGTGCCAGCAGTTACCGACTAGTAGGTTACAATGAGCAGTTCTTC
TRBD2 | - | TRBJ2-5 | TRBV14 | CASRLTSGGADQYF | TGTGCCAGCAGACTGACTAGCGGGGGGGCCGACCAGTACTTC
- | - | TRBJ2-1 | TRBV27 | CASSLSLYNEQFF | TGTGCCAGCAGTTTGTCACTCTACAATGAGCAGTTCTTC
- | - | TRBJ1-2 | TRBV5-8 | CASNLMGGGYTF | TGTGCCAGCAACCTGATGGGGGGGGGCTACACCTTC
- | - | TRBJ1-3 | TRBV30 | CAWSSGANTIYF | TGTGCCTGGAGCAGTGGGGCAAACACCATATATTTT
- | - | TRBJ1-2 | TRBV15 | CATSRDLAGDFGYTF | TGTGCCACCAGCAGAGATCTTGCAGGAGATTTTGGCTACACCTTC
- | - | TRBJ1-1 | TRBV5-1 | CASTQDTPNTEAFF | TGCGCCAGCACTCAGGACACACCGAACACTGAAGCTTTCTTT
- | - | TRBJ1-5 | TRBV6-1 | CASSEGQAHSNQPQHF | TGTGCCAGCAGTGAAGGACAGGCCCATAGCAATCAGCCCCAGCATTTT
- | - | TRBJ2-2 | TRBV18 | CASSPSTFNTGELFF | TGTGCCAGCTCACCATCAACTTTCAACACCGGGGAGCTGTTTTTT